This T cell receptor beta chain was recorded in a study of blood T cell repertoires in COVID-19. Overall study context: T cells, B-cell-depleted T cells, or PBMCs provided the cDNA or gDNA that served as material.

In the source study's methods: Counts of nucleated cells, estimated from reference gene primer amplification, were obtained. Assay: immunoSEQ multiplex PCR; the TCRdb copy retains only in-frame clones and omits some. V and J calls and clone size are given by that table; D and trimming were obtained from the DNA. The sample carries roughly 260,000 clones, roughly three quarters recorded once. The J segment lost 4 bases and the V segment lost 5 bases, leaving 8 bases of the junction unmatched. Germline V gene data show CDR1 as SGHRS and CDR2 as YFSETQ. The CDR3 extends over 15 amino acids. The chain links TRBV5-1 to TRBJ1-4; 7 bases agree with TRBD1. The sequence was collected from a middle-aged woman with active or convalescent COVID-19. The sequenced sample was peripheral blood. In nucleotides, the CDR3 is TGCGCCAGCAGTGCGCGGGACAGAATTAATGAAAAACTGTTTTTT. It translates to CASSARDRINEKLFF. The whole variable domain, filled in from reference TRBV5-1 and TRBJ1-4, reads KAGVTQTPRYLIKTRGQQVTLSCSPISGHRSVSWYQQTPGQGLQFLFEYFSETQRNKGNFPGRFSGRQFSNSRSEMNVSTLELGDSALYLCASSARDRINEKLFFGSGTQLSVL.